This T cell receptor (beta chain) is from a study of blood T cell repertoires in COVID-19. Study information: The United States, Italy and Spain provided the acute and convalescent COVID-19 samples. Nucleic acid was either cDNA or gDNA, and it came from T cells, B-cell-depleted T cells, or PBMCs.

The CDR3 extends over 13 amino acids. V lost 5 bases and J lost 7; bases outside the gene matches: 5. Study processing details: Reference gene primer amplification in the assay estimated nucleated cell counts. Clones were read by immunoSEQ multiplex PCR, and TCRdb kept only the in-frame ones, dropping some. V, J and clone size reflect that table, while D and trimming were determined from the DNA. The sample includes about 140,000 clones, 85% to 90% seen only once; the top ten take around 10%. Sequences were obtained from peripheral blood. The chain links TRBV12-3 or TRBV12-4 to TRBJ2-1; 7 nucleotides agree with TRBD1. This receptor was identified in an elderly woman with acute or convalescent COVID-19. The CDR3 sequence: CASSPQGKNEQFF. DNA of the CDR3: TGTGCCAGCAGTCCACAGGGGAAGAATGAGCAGTTCTTC.